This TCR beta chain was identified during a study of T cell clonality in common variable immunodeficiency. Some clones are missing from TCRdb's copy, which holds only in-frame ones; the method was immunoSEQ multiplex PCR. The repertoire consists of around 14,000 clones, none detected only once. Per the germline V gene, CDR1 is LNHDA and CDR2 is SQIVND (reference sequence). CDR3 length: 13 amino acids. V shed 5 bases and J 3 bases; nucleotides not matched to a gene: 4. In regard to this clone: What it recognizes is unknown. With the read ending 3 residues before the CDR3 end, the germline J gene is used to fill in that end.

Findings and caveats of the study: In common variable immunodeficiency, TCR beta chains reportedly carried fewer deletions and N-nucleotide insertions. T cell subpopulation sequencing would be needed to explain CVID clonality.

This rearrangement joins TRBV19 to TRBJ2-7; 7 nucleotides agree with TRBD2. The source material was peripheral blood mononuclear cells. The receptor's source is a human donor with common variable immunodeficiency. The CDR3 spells CASSQTSFYEQYF. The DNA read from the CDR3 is TGTGCCAGTAGTCAGACTAGCTTCTACGAG.